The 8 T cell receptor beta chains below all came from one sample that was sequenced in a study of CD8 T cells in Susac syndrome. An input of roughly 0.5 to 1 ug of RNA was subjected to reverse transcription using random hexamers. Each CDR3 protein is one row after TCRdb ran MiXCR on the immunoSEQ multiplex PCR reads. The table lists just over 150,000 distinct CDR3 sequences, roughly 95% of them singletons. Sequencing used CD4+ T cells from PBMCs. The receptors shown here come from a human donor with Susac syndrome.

The CDR3 loop is CSASGTSGGAYSYNEQFF. The CDR3, as DNA: TGCAGTGCTTCCGGGACTAGCGGGGGGGCCTACTCCTACAATGAGCAGTTCTTC. V usage is TRBV20-1 and J usage is TRBJ2-1, with TRBD2 identical over 16 bases. CDR3 length: 18 residues. The V gene end was trimmed by 5 bases and the J gene end by 0 bases; junction bases not matched to a gene: 7. The V gene's germline CDR1 is DFQATT and CDR2 SNEGSKA (reference sequence).

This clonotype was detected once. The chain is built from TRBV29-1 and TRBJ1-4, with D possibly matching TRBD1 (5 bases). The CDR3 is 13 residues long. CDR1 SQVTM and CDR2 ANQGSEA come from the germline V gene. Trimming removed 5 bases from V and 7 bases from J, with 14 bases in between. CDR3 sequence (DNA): TGCAGCGTTCCCCTCGGACATGGTGAAAAACTGTTTTTT. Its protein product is CSVPLGHGEKLFF.

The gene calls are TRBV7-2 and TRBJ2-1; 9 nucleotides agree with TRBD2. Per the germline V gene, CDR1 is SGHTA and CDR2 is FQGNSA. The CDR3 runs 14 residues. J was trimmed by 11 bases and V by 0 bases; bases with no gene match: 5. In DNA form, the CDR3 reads TGTGCCAGCAGCTTAGCCGGCGGGGGGGCGAAGCAGTTCTTC. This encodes CASSLAGGGAKQFF.

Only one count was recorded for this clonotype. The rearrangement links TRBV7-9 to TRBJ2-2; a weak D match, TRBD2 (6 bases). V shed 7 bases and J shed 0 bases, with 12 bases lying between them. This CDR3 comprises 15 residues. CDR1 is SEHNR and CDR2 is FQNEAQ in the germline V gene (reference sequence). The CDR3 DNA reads TGTGCCAGCATTCTGACTAGTTCGAACACCGGGGAGCTGTTTTTT. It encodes CASILTSSNTGELFF.

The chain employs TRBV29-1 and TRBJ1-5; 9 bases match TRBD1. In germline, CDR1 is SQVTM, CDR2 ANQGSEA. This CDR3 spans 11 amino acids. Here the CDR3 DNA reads TGCAGTCGACAGGGGGATCAGCCCCAGCATTTT. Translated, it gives CSRQGDQPQHF.

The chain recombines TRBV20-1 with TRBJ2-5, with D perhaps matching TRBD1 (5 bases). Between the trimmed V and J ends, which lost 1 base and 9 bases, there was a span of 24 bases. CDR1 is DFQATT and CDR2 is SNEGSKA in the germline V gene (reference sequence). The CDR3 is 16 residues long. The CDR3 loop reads CSARVVRVGQTSSQYF. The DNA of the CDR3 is TGCAGTGCTAGAGTGGTCAGGGTGGGGCAAACAAGTTCCCAGTACTTC.

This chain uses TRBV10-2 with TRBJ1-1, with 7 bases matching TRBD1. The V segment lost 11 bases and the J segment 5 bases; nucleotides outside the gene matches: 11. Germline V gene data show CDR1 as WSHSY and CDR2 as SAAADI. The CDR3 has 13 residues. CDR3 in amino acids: CAGLTGQGTEAFF. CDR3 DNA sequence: TGCGCCGGTTTGACAGGGCAAGGGACTGAAGCTTTCTTT.

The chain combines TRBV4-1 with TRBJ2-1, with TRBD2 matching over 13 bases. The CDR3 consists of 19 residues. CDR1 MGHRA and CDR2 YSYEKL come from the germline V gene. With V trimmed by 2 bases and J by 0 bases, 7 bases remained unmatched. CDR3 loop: CASSQWTSGGTPSYNEQFF. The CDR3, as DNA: TGCGCCAGCAGCCAATGGACTAGCGGGGGAACCCCCTCCTACAATGAGCAGTTCTTC.